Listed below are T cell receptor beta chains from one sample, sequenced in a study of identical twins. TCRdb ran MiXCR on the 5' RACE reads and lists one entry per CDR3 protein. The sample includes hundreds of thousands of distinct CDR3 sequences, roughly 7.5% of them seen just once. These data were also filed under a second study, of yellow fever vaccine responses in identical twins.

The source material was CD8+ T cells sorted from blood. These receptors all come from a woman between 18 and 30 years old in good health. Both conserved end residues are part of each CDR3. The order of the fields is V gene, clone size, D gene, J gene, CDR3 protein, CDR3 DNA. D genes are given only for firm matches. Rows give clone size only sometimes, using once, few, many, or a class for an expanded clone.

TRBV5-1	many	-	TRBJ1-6	CASSLEWESGSYNSPLHF	TGCGCCAGCAGCTTGGAGTGGGAAAGCGGCTCCTATAATTCACCCCTCCACTTT
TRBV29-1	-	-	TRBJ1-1	CGVLRGVPEAFF	TGCGGCGTTTTGAGGGGAGTCCCTGAAGCTTTCTTT
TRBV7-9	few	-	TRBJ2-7	CASSPGGIVNYEQYF	TGTGCCAGCAGCCCAGGCGGCATAGTCAACTACGAGCAGTACTTC
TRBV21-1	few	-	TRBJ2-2	CASSKVAGLGVTGELFF	TGTGCCAGCAGCAAAGTTGCAGGACTGGGGGTCACCGGGGAGCTGTTTTTT
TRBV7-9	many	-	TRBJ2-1	CAEAWDEQFF	TGTGCCGAGGCGTGGGATGAGCAGTTCTTC
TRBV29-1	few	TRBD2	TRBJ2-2	CSVELAGGGTGELFF	TGCAGCGTTGAGTTGGCGGGAGGAGGTACCGGGGAGCTGTTTTTT
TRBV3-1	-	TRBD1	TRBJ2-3	CTSSRKRGRLTETQYTQYF	TGTACCAGCAGCCGTAAAAGGGGGCGCCTGACGGAGACACAGTATACGCAGTATTTT
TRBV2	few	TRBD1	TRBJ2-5	CASGEGAGETQYF	TGTGCCAGCGGTGAGGGGGCGGGAGAGACCCAGTACTTC
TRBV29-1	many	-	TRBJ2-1	CSVEDWENPRQFF	TGCAGCGTTGAAGATTGGGAGAACCCCAGGCAGTTCTTC
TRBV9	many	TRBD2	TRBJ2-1	CASSSRTSGTYNEQFF	TGTGCCAGCAGCTCCCGGACTAGCGGGACCTACAATGAGCAGTTCTTC
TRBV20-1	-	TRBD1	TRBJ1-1	CSARAGGDTEAFF	TGCAGTGCTAGAGCAGGGGGTGACACTGAAGCTTTCTTT
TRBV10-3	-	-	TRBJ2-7	CASSSGPHYEQYF	TGTGCCAGCAGCTCTGGGCCTCACTACGAGCAGTACTTC
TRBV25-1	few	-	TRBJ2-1	CASSEDQGSHNEQFF	TGTGCCAGCAGTGAGGATCAGGGGAGTCACAATGAGCAGTTCTTC
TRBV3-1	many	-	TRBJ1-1	CASSQDQGTHTEAFF	TGTGCCAGCAGCCAAGATCAGGGGACCCACACTGAAGCTTTCTTT
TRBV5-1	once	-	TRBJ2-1	CASSRRTWLRTYEQFF	TGCGCCAGCAGCAGACGGACGTGGCTCAGGACTTATGAGCAGTTCTTC
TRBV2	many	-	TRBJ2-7	CASSGGHEQYF	TGTGCCAGCAGTGGGGGCCACGAGCAGTACTTC
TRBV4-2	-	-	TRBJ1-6	CASSQDLGLEGSPLHF	TGTGCCAGCAGCCAAGATTTGGGTTTGGAGGGCTCACCCCTCCACTTT
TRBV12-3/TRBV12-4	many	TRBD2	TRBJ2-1	CASSLASGLAGGPSYNEQFF	TGTGCCAGCAGTTTAGCCTCGGGACTAGCGGGGGGGCCGTCCTACAATGAGCAGTTCTTC
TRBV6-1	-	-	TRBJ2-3	CASSTTEGGQGMDTQYF	TGTGCCAGCAGTACCACTGAAGGGGGGCAGGGCATGGATACGCAGTATTTT
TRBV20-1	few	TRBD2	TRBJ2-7	CSARDTSGSSYEQYF	TGCAGTGCTAGAGATACTAGCGGGAGCTCCTACGAGCAGTACTTC
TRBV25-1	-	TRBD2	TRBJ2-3	CASSETSGITDTQYF	TGTGCCAGCAGTGAAACTAGCGGGATAACAGATACGCAGTATTTT
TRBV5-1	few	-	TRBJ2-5	CASSTPWTRQETQYF	TGCGCCAGCAGCACACCATGGACCCGACAAGAGACCCAGTACTTC
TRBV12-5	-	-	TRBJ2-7	CASGPEAWAPSYEQYF	TGTGCTAGTGGCCCCGAGGCGTGGGCTCCCTCCTACGAGCAGTACTTC
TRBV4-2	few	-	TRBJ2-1	CASSQDSGTLNEQFF	TGTGCCAGCAGCCAAGACTCCGGGACCCTCAATGAGCAGTTCTTC
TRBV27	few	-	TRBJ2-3	CASSIAWGTRDTQYF	TGTGCCAGCAGCATCGCCTGGGGCACTCGAGATACGCAGTATTTT
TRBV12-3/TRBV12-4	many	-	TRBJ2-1	CASSLGFEQFF	TGTGCCAGCAGTTTAGGATTTGAGCAGTTCTTC
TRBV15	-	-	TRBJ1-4	CATSFDPEGINEKLFF	TGTGCCACCAGCTTTGACCCGGAGGGGATTAATGAAAAACTGTTTTTT
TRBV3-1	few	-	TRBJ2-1	CASSQEGWYNEQFF	TGTGCCAGCAGCCAAGAGGGCTGGTACAATGAGCAGTTCTTC
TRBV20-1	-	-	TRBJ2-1	CSASSLASSYNEQFF	TGCAGTGCTAGTAGTCTAGCGAGCTCCTACAATGAGCAGTTCTTC
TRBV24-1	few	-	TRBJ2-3	CATSDFSDTQYF	TGTGCCACCAGTGATTTTAGTGATACGCAGTATTTT
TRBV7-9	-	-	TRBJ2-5	CASTHSTRQLQETQYF	TGTGCCAGCACCCACAGCACGAGACAGCTCCAAGAGACCCAGTACTTC
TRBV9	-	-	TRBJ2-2	CASSTRLEKLGELFF	TGTGCCAGCAGCACCCGACTGGAAAAATTGGGGGAGCTGTTTTTT
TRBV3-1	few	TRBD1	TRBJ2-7	CASSLGPDRLVHEQYF	TGTGCCAGCAGCTTAGGACCGGACAGGCTAGTCCACGAGCAGTACTTC
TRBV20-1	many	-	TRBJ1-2	CSALGGGYTF	TGCAGTGCTCTGGGGGGTGGCTACACCTTC
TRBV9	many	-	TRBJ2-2	CASSPSDAGGLFF	TGTGCCAGCAGCCCATCCGATGCCGGGGGGCTGTTTTTT
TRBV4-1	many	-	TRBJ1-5	CASSQGITGFVQPQHF	TGCGCCAGCAGCCAAGGAATCACAGGGTTTGTTCAGCCCCAGCATTTT
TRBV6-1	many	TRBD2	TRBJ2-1	CASRGLAGGSNEQFF	TGTGCCAGCAGGGGACTAGCGGGAGGAAGCAATGAGCAGTTCTTC